This T cell receptor beta chain was profiled in a study of blood T cell repertoires in COVID-19. CDR3 length: 15 residues. Losses at the gene ends were 2 bases for V and 8 bases for J; bases not matched to a gene: 8. Germline lookup yields CDR1 SGHTA and CDR2 FQGTGA. Here immunoSEQ multiplex PCR was the method, and the copy in TCRdb shows in-frame clones only, minus some. The repertoire has fewer than 250,000 clones, 70% to 85% of them found once; the top ten carry roughly 3.2%. This clone came up once. Clinical history reported by participants formed the basis on which cohorts were assigned. The specimen sequenced was PBMCs or T cells enriched from blood (not recorded which). The J gene is TRBJ2-1, the V gene TRBV7-3; 8 bases are shared with TRBD1. The TCR was taken from a young woman who had recovered from COVID-19. This CDR3 is CASSLGPGGRYEQFF. Written as DNA, the CDR3 is TGTGCCAGCAGCTTAGGGCCAGGGGGCCGCTATGAGCAGTTCTTC.